One sample yielded the 11 T cell receptor beta chains listed below, sequenced in a study of blood T cell repertoires in COVID-19. Some clones are missing from TCRdb's copy, which holds only in-frame ones; the method was immunoSEQ multiplex PCR. Of over 200,000 clones listed, 86% are singletons. Sequenced sample: PBMCs or T cells enriched from blood (not recorded which). Every receptor here comes from a man aged 18 to 29 who had recovered from COVID-19.

This chain links TRBV10-3 with TRBJ2-7; 11 positions agree with TRBD2. The CDR3 runs 16 residues. Germline CDR1 and CDR2: ENHRY and SYGVKD. Trimming at V came to 2 bases and at J to 6 bases, leaving 9 bases not matched to a gene. This CDR3 reads CAISEPSLAGAVEQYF. The CDR3 coding sequence is TGTGCCATCAGTGAGCCTTCACTAGCGGGAGCTGTCGAGCAGTACTTC.

The chain has TRBV13 and TRBJ2-7, with D perhaps matching TRBD2 (5 bases). The ends were cut back, 5 bases at V and 6 bases at J, with 8 bases in the middle. The CDR3 is made up of 11 amino acids. Germline CDR1 is PRHDT and CDR2 is FYEKMQ (reference sequence). The CDR3 bases are TGTGCCAGCAGCCTCGAGGGCGAGCAGTACTTC. Its protein is CASSLEGEQYF.

The chain employs TRBV29-1 and TRBJ2-3; no clear D. V lost 6 bases and J lost 5, with 9 bases in between. The CDR3 contains 11 residues. CDR1 is SQVTM and CDR2 is ANQGSEA in the germline V gene. The CDR3: CSVLLRDTQYF. Written as DNA, the CDR3 is TGCAGCGTCCTACTCCGAGATACGCAGTATTTT.

CDR3 sequence (DNA): TGTGCCAGCAGCCCGGGACTAGCGGGAGTCGGCACCGGGGAGCTGTTTTTT. This encodes CASSPGLAGVGTGELFF. The chain joins TRBV11-2 to TRBJ2-2; 14 nucleotides line up with TRBD2. The trim removed 5 bases at V and 4 bases at J, leaving 6 bases unmatched. Germline V gene data show CDR1 as SGHAT and CDR2 as FQNNGV. The CDR3 is 17 residues long.

The chain couples TRBV19 to TRBJ2-3; 8 bases are shared with TRBD1. There are 14 residues in the CDR3. Germline-derived CDR1 and CDR2 are LNHDA and SQIVND (reference sequence). The junction had 4 bases not matched to a gene; V was cut back by 3 bases and J by 5 bases. The CDR3 sequence: CASSMRQGQDTQYF. The CDR3 region has the DNA TGTGCCAGTAGTATGAGACAGGGGCAAGATACGCAGTATTTT.

This clone was seen once. This rearrangement joins TRBV5-5 to TRBJ2-7, with D perhaps TRBD2 (5 bases). The germline V and J ends were trimmed by 2 bases and 2 bases, with 5 bases remaining between them. This CDR3 comprises 12 residues. Looked up from germline, CDR1 is SGHKS and CDR2 is YYEKEE (reference sequence). Here the CDR3 reads CASSFGAYEQYF. The CDR3 nucleotides are TGTGCCAGCAGCTTCGGGGCCTACGAGCAGTACTTC.

This clone appeared once. The chain combines TRBV6-1 with TRBJ2-3; TRBD2 matches at 8 bases. The CDR3 covers 15 residues. J was trimmed by 3 bases and V by 1 base; bases with no gene match: 3. Germline values: CDR1 MNHNS, CDR2 SASEGT. The CDR3 DNA sequence: TGTGCCAGCAGTGAAGAGGCGGGAGGTACAGATACGCAGTATTTT. Protein product: CASSEEAGGTDTQYF.

V and J are TRBV7-9 and TRBJ1-1, with 8 bases aligning to TRBD1. Germline V lookup: CDR1 SEHNR, CDR2 FQNEAQ (reference sequence). J lost 5 bases, V lost 4 bases, and 9 bases had no gene match. The CDR3 consists of 15 residues. The CDR3 nucleotides are TGTGCCAGCAGCTACGTCACCGGACAGGGTACTGAAGCTTTCTTT. Amino acid sequence: CASSYVTGQGTEAFF.

V is TRBV11-2 and J is TRBJ2-7; possible D gene TRBD2, 6 bases. Trimming took off 11 bases at V and 3 bases at J, with 17 bases between the two ends. There are 13 residues in the CDR3. CDR1 is SGHAT and CDR2 is FQNNGV in the germline V gene. CDR3 DNA: TGTGCCTCGCGGGGCGGGTCGTTCTACGAGCAGTACTTC. Amino acid sequence: CASRGGSFYEQYF.

The chain combines TRBV2 with TRBJ1-2, with D possibly matching TRBD1 (6 bases). This CDR3 spans 14 amino acids. Germline V gene sequence: CDR1 SNHLY, CDR2 FYNNEI. Trimming pared 5 bases from V and 4 bases from J, leaving 14 bases between. The CDR3 DNA reads as TGTGCCAGCAGTTCGCCGTCACAGGGCTATGGCTACACCTTC. Residues: CASSSPSQGYGYTF.

This chain uses TRBV12-3 or TRBV12-4 with TRBJ2-5, with 8 bases fitting TRBD2. V dropped 3 bases and J dropped 7; count of bases not matched to a gene: 1. The CDR3 runs 12 residues. CDR3: CASSFGRATQYF. Written as DNA, the CDR3 is TGTGCCAGCAGTTTCGGGAGGGCGACCCAGTACTTC.